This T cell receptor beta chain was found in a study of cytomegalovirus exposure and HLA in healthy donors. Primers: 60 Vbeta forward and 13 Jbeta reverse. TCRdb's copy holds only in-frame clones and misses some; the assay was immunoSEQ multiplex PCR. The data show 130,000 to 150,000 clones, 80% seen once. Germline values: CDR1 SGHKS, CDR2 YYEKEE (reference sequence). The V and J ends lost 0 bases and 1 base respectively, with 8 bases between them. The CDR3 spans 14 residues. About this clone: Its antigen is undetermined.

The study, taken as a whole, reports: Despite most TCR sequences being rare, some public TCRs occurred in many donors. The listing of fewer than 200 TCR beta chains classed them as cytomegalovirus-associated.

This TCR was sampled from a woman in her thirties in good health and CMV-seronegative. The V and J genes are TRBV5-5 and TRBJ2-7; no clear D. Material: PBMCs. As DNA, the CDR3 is TGTGCCAGCAGCTTGGGCCCGGGTTCCTACGAGCAGTACTTC. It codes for CASSLGPGSYEQYF.